The source of this TCR beta chain is a study of blood T cell repertoires in COVID-19. Produced via immunoSEQ multiplex PCR; TCRdb's table is partial and in-frame only. The table has over 130,000 clones, around 85% seen once. The sample taken for sequencing was peripheral blood. This TCR was sampled from a man aged 65 to 79 with acute or convalescent COVID-19.

The chain's CDR3 is CASSPTGFYGYTF. CDR3 bases: TGCGCCAGCAGCCCCACGGGATTTTATGGCTACACCTTC. The rearrangement uses TRBV5-1 and TRBJ1-2; D is undetermined. The germline V and J ends were trimmed by 4 bases and 5 bases, with 12 bases remaining between them. Germline V gene lookup returns CDR1 SGHRS and CDR2 YFSETQ. The CDR3 contains 13 residues.